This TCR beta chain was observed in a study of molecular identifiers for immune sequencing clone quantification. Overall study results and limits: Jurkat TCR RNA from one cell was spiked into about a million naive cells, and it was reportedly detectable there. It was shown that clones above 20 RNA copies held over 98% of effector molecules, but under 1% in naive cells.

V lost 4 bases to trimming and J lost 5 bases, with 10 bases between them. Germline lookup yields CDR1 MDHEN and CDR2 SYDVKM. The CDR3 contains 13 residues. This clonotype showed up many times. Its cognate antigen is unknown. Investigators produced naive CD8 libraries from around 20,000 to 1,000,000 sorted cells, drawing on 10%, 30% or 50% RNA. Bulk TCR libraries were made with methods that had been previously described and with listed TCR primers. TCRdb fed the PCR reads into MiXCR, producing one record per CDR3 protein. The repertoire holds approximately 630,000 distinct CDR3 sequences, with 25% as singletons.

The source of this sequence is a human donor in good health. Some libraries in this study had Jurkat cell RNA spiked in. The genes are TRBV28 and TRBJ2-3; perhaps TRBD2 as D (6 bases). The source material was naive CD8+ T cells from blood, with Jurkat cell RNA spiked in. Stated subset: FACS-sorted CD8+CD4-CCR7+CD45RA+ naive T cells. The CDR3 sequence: CASSSVGGDTQYF. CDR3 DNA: TGTGCCAGCAGTTCGGTGGGGGGAGATACGCAGTATTTT.